This TCR beta chain was profiled in a study of Ad26.COV2.S vaccination and SARS-CoV-2 variants. Regarding treatment: about 20 received Ad26.COV2.S at low or high dose, single or two shots; roughly 5 received placebo; per-sample allocation not given. The samples date from day 63 after the first vaccine or placebo injection. V was clipped by 4 bases and J by 7 bases; unmatched bases: 6. CDR1 and CDR2 (germline): SEHNR, FQNEAQ (reference sequence). The CDR3 consists of 13 residues. Using immunoSEQ multiplex PCR, the repertoire was profiled, and TCRdb retains in-frame clones only, with some absent. Here the sample spans roughly 380,000 clones, roughly 90% being singletons.

The receptor's source is a person between 18 and 65 years old who received the Ad26.COV2.S COVID-19 vaccine or a placebo. The material was peripheral blood, obtained in a trial of Ad26.COV2.S vaccine versus placebo. The chain is built from TRBV7-9 and TRBJ1-1; 7 nucleotides agree with TRBD1. For the CDR3, the DNA is TGTGCCAGCAGCTCCAGGACAGGCAATGAAGCTTTCTTT. Translating gives CASSSRTGNEAFF.